The 19 T cell receptor beta chains in this list originate from one sample, sequenced in a study of Graves' ophthalmopathy and Graves' hyperthyroidism. Beta-chain TCR CDR3 regions were amplified from RNA transcripts. Scientists carried out first-round RT-PCR using HTBI primers and then a second-round multiplex PCR. In TCRdb, the multiplex PCR reads were re-called with MiXCR into one record per CDR3 protein. Of about 1.2 million distinct CDR3 sequences in the sample, 36% were seen once. Sequenced sample: peripheral blood or thyroid tissue (not recorded which). Receptors were obtained from an adult man with Graves' hyperthyroidism.

The gene calls are TRBV7-2 and TRBJ2-5; 8 nucleotides match TRBD1. Germline V gives CDR1 SGHTA, CDR2 FQGNSA. The trim removed 1 base at V and 2 bases at J, leaving 9 bases unmatched. The CDR3 consists of 17 residues. The CDR3, as DNA: TGTGCCAGCAGCTTAGTCAGGGGGCTTCTACGACAAGAGACCCAGTACTTC. Translated, it gives CASSLVRGLLRQETQYF.

At least ten counts were recorded for this clonotype. The chain is built from TRBV6-5 and TRBJ2-7; 9 bases match TRBD2. Germline V lookup: CDR1 MNHEY, CDR2 SVGAGI. This CDR3 has 14 amino acids. The trim removed 6 bases at V and 5 bases at J, leaving 8 bases unmatched. The CDR3 DNA follows: TGTGCCAGCAGGTTGGCTAGCGGGATCCACGAGCAGTACTTC. Protein: CASRLASGIHEQYF.

The V and J genes are TRBV6-1 and TRBJ2-7; D is possibly TRBD1 (5 bases). The CDR3 extends over 14 amino acids. Germline V gene sequence: CDR1 MNHNS, CDR2 SASEGT. The germline V and J ends were trimmed by 5 bases and 5 bases, with 16 bases remaining between them. The CDR3 DNA is TGTGCCAGCAGTACCGAGGACACGGTCAACGAGCAGTACTTC. Translating gives CASSTEDTVNEQYF.

CDR3 amino acids: CASSPGLMNEQFF. CDR3 nucleotide sequence: TGTGCCAGCAGCCCAGGACTAATGAATGAGCAGTTCTTC. This chain uses TRBV12-3 or TRBV12-4 with TRBJ2-1; D is possibly TRBD2 (6 bases). This CDR3 has 13 residues. V was clipped by 6 bases and J by 7 bases, with 13 bases between them.

At least ten counts were recorded for this clonotype. The rearrangement joins TRBV20-1 to TRBJ1-1; D is undetermined. The CDR3 contains 14 residues. Germline CDR1 DFQATT, CDR2 SNEGSKA (reference sequence). Trimming pared 1 base from V and 5 bases from J, leaving 14 bases between. The CDR3 protein is CSARVLGSGTEAFF. The CDR3 DNA reads as TGCAGTGCTAGAGTCCTTGGATCGGGAACTGAAGCTTTCTTT.

The chain uses TRBV3-1 and TRBJ1-4; D not certain. The closer fit of TRBJ2-2 to the DNA end suggests the J call may be wrong. The CDR3 totals 13 residues. CDR1 and CDR2 (germline): LGHDT, YNNKEL (reference sequence). CDR3 residues: CASRPRPGRELFF. CDR3 coding DNA: TGTGCCAGCAGACCCAGACCAGGTCGGGAGCTGTTTTTT.

This clonotype showed up many times. The chain uses TRBV12-3 or TRBV12-4 and TRBJ1-2; no clear D gene. V was cut by 6 bases and J by 2 bases, with 10 bases left in between. The CDR3 is 13 amino acids. CDR3 sequence reads: CASRPRENYGYTF. CDR3 in DNA: TGTGCCAGCAGGCCTCGAGAGAACTATGGCTACACCTTC.

This clonotype was recorded at least ten times. The chain has TRBV7-2 and TRBJ2-5, with D maybe TRBD2 (5 bases). This CDR3 comprises 18 residues. Germline CDR1 reads SGHTA; CDR2 reads FQGNSA. Between the trimmed V and J ends, which lost 5 bases and 4 bases, there was a span of 26 bases. DNA for the CDR3: TGTGCCAGCAGCCCACCGAGGGTGGGCTTCCTCTTGGGAGAGACCCAGTACTTC. The encoded protein is CASSPPRVGFLLGETQYF. Full variable domain (remainder filled in from reference TRBV7-2 and TRBJ2-5): GAGVSQSPSNKVTEKGKDVELRCDPISGHTALYWYRQSLGQGLEFLIYFQGNSAPDKSGLPSDRFSAERTGGSVSTLTIQRTQQEDSAVYLCASSPPRVGFLLGETQYFGPGTRLLVL.

This clonotype was seen a single time. This chain joins TRBV10-3 and TRBJ2-4, with TRBD1 matching over 7 bases. V lost 4 bases and J lost 12; bases outside the gene matches: 9. CDR3 length: 13 amino acids. Germline loops: CDR1 ENHRY, CDR2 SYGVKD. The CDR3 bases are TGTGCCATCAGTGCCTCCGGGACAGCAGATCAGTACTTC. Its translation is CAISASGTADQYF.

In this sample, this clonotype turned up many times. The J gene is TRBJ1-6, the V gene TRBV6-1, with D possibly matching TRBD1 (5 bases). Germline V lookup: CDR1 MNHNS, CDR2 SASEGT. V lost 8 bases, J lost 10 bases, and 18 bases lay in between. There are 14 residues in the CDR3. DNA of the CDR3: TGTGCCAGCGAACCTGGGACTCTCCTATCACCCCTCCACTTT. Amino acid sequence: CASEPGTLLSPLHF.

This clonotype has a handful of counts. This chain links TRBV9 with TRBJ2-2; the D gene is possibly TRBD2 (5 bases). The germline V and J ends were trimmed by 0 bases and 3 bases, with 9 bases remaining between them. Germline CDR1 SGDLS, CDR2 YYNGEE. The CDR3 loop spans 15 amino acids. DNA of the CDR3: TGTGCCAGCAGCGTAGATTTGGGAGACACCGGGGAGCTGTTTTTT. Translated, it gives CASSVDLGDTGELFF.

This clonotype was observed many times. V usage is TRBV7-9 and J usage is TRBJ1-5; 8 nucleotides align to TRBD1. V was clipped by 5 bases and J by 2 bases; unmatched bases: 5. This CDR3 region has 15 residues. The germline gives CDR1 SEHNR, CDR2 FQNEAQ (reference sequence). The CDR3 reads CASSTQGQGNQPQHF. The DNA of the CDR3 is TGTGCCAGCAGCACCCAGGGACAGGGCAATCAGCCCCAGCATTTT.

The V call is TRBV5-1, the J call TRBJ2-5; 8 nucleotides align to TRBD2. CDR3 length: 14 amino acids. Per the germline V gene, CDR1 is SGHRS and CDR2 is YFSETQ. J gave up 1 base and V 4 bases, and 3 bases lay outside the gene matches. CDR3 amino acids: CASSREGPQETQYF. The CDR3 nucleotides read TGCGCCAGCAGCCGGGAGGGCCCCCAAGAGACCCAGTACTTC.

J is TRBJ1-2 and V is TRBV7-9; D is undetermined. The CDR3 covers 17 residues. V dropped 6 bases and J dropped 6 bases, with 26 bases sitting between them. Germline-derived CDR1 and CDR2 are SEHNR and FQNEAQ (reference sequence). DNA of the CDR3: TGTGCCAGCAGACCTATCTCGGACTCCAAAGGTCCTAATGGCTACACCTTC. Its translation is CASRPISDSKGPNGYTF.

This clonotype was counted a few times. One end of the junction is discordant with germline, which a read error may explain. The chain joins TRBV5-1 to TRBJ2-7, with a weak D call TRBD1 (6 bases). This CDR3 region has 13 residues. The germline V gene has CDR1 SGHRS and CDR2 YFSETQ. CDR3 in DNA: TGCGCCAGCAGAACGCAGGGGACCGGGGAGCTGTACTTC. Translated, it gives CASRTQGTGELYF. The full variable domain, its missing parts supplied by reference TRBV5-1 and TRBJ2-7, is KAGVTQTPRYLIKTRGQQVTLSCSPISGHRSVSWYQQTPGQGLQFLFEYFSETQRNKGNFPGRFSGRQFSNSRSEMNVSTLELGDSALYLCASRTQGTGELYFGPGTRLTVT.

This rearrangement joins TRBV15 to TRBJ2-7; 7 bases agree with TRBD1. The V gene's germline CDR1 is LNHNV and CDR2 YYDKDF (reference sequence). Losses at the gene ends were 2 bases for V and 2 bases for J; bases not matched to a gene: 3. The CDR3 has 14 amino acids. The CDR3 loop reads CATSRLQGTYEQYF. The CDR3 nucleotides are TGTGCCACCAGCAGATTACAGGGGACCTACGAGCAGTACTTC.

This clonotype has a handful of counts. The V gene is TRBV12-3 or TRBV12-4, the J gene TRBJ1-2, with 9 positions matching TRBD1. Germline trimming cut 6 bases from V and 3 bases from J; bases unmatched to any gene: 11. The CDR3 loop spans 16 amino acids. CDR3 sequence (DNA): TGTGCCAGCAGACCGACCGGGACAGGGAATTACTATGGCTACACCTTC. Translated, it gives CASRPTGTGNYYGYTF.

The chain has TRBV6-5 and TRBJ1-3; weak D call: TRBD1 (5 bases). The CDR3 is 14 residues long. V gave up 6 bases and J gave up 4 bases, with 13 bases separating them. Germline V lookup: CDR1 MNHEY, CDR2 SVGAGI. The CDR3 DNA reads as TGTGCCAGCAGCAAATCAAGGGGAGGAAACACCATATATTTT. Translating gives CASSKSRGGNTIYF.

The sample holds many counts of this clonotype. This chain's CDR3 is CASSTRPGQAGSGYTF. The CDR3 coding sequence is TGTGCCAGTAGTACCCGACCCGGACAGGCTGGTTCTGGCTACACCTTC. The chain carries TRBV19 and TRBJ1-2; TRBD1 aligns across 7 bases. V lost 4 bases and J lost 7; bases outside the gene matches: 15. The CDR3 is made up of 16 amino acids. Per the germline V gene, CDR1 is LNHDA and CDR2 is SQIVND (reference sequence).